One T cell receptor (beta chain) is described in this entry. The CDR3 covers 13 residues. J gave up 2 bases and V 10 bases, and 4 bases lay outside the gene matches. The germline gives CDR1 SNHLY, CDR2 FYNNEI. These data belong to a study of T cell changes during pregnancy in multiple sclerosis. Produced via immunoSEQ multiplex PCR; TCRdb's table is partial and in-frame only. In the table there are approximately 96,000 clones, 92% of which are singletons. The chain links TRBV2 to TRBJ2-1; 8 bases map to TRBD2. This material consisted of peripheral blood, taken after pregnancy. This receptor was taken from a female donor in good health, enrolled as a control in a pregnancy study. CDR3 coding DNA: TGTGCCACCGCGGGACTAGCCTACAATGAGCAGTTCTTC. As protein: CATAGLAYNEQFF.